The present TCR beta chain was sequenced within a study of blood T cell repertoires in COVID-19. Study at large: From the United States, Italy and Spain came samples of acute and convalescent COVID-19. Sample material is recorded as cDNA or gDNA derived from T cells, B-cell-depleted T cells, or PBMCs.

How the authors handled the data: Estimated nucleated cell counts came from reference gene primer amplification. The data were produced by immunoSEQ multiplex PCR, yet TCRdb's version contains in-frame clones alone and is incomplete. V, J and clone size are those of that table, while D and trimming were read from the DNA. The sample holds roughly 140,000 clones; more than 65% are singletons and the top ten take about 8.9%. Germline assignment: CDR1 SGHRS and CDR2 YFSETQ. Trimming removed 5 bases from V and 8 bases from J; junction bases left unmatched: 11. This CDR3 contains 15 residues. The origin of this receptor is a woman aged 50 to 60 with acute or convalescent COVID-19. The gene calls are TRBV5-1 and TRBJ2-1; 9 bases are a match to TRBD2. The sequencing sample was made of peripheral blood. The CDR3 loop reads CASRSGLAGLYEQFF. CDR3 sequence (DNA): TGCGCCAGCAGATCCGGGCTAGCGGGGTTATATGAGCAGTTCTTC.